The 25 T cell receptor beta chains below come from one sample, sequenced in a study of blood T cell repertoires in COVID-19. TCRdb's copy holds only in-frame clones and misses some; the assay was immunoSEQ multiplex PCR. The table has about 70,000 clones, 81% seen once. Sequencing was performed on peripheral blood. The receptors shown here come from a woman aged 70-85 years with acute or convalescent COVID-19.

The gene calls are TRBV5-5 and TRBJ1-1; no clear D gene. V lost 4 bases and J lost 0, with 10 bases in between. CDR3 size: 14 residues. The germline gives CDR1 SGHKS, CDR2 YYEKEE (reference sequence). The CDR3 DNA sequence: TGTGCCAGCAGCCTCAGTCACATGAACACTGAAGCTTTCTTT. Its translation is CASSLSHMNTEAFF.

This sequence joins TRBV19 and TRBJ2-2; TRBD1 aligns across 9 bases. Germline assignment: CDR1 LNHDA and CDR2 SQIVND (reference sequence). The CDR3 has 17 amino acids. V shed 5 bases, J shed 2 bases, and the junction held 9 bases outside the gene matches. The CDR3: CASSLPGTGSNTGELFF. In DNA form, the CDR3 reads TGTGCCAGTAGTCTTCCCGGGACAGGGAGTAACACCGGGGAGCTGTTTTTT.

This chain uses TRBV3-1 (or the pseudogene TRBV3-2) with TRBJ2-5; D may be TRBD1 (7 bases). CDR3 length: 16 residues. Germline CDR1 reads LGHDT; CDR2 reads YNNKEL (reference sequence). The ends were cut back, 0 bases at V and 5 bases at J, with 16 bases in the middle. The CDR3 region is CASSQDAGAGGETQYF. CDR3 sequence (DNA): TGTGCCAGCAGCCAAGATGCTGGGGCAGGGGGGGAGACCCAGTACTTC.

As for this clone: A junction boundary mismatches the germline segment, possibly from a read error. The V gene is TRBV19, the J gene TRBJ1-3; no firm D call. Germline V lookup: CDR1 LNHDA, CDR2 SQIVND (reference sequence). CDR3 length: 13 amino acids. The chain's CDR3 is CASSIVMEDPRHF. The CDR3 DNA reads TGTGCCAGTAGTATAGTTATGGAGGACCCACGGCATTTT.

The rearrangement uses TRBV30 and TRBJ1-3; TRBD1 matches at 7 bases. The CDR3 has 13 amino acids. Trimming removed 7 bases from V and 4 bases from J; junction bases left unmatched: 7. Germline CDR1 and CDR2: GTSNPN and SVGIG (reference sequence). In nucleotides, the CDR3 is TGTGCCTCCAACAGGGGACAAGGAAACACCATATATTTT. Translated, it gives CASNRGQGNTIYF.

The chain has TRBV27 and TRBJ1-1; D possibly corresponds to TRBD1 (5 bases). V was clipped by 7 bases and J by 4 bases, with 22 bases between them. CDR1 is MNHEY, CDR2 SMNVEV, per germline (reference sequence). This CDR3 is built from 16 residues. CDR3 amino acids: CASTGSGYVFGTEAFF. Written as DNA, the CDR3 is TGTGCCAGCACTGGCTCAGGGTATGTTTTCGGCACTGAAGCTTTCTTT.

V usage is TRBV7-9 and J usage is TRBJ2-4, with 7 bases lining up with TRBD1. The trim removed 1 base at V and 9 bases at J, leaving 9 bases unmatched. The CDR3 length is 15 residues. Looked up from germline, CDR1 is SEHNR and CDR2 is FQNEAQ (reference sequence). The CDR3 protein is CASSLEEGAMSIQYF. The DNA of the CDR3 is TGTGCCAGCAGCTTAGAAGAGGGGGCTATGAGCATTCAGTACTTC.

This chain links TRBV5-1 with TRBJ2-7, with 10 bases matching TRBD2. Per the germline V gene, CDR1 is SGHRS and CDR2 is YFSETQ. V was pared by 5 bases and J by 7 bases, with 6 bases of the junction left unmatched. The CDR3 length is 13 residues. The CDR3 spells CASSPSGSGEQYF. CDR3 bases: TGCGCCAGCAGTCCTAGCGGGAGTGGTGAGCAGTACTTC.

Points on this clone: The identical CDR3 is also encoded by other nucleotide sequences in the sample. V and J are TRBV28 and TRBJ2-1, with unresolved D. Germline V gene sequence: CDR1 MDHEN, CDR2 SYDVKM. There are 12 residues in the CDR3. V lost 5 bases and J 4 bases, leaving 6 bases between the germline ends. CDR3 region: CASSLLYNEQFF. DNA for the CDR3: TGTGCCAGCAGTCTATTATACAATGAGCAGTTCTTC. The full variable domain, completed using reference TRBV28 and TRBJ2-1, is DVKVTQSSRYLVKRTGEKVFLECVQDMDHENMFWYRQDPGLGLRLIYFSYDVKMKEKGDIPEGYSVSREKKERFSLILESASTNQTSMYLCASSLLYNEQFFGPGTRLTVL.

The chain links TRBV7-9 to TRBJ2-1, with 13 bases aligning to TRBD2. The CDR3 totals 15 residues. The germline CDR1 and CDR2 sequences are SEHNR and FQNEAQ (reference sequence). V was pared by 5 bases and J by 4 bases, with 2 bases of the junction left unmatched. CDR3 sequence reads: CASSEGLAGYNEQFF. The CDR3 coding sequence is TGTGCCAGCAGCGAGGGACTAGCGGGGTACAATGAGCAGTTCTTC.

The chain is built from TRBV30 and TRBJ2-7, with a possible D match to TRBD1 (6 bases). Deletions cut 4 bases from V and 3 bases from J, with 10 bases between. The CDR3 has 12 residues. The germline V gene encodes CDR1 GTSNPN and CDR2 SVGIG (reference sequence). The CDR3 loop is CAWTLGGYEQYF. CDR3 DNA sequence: TGTGCCTGGACCTTAGGGGGCTACGAGCAGTACTTC. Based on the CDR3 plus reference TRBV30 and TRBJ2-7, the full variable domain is SQTIHQWPATLVQPVGSPLSLECTVEGTSNPNLYWYRQAAGRGLQLLFYSVGIGQISSEVPQNLSASRPQDRQFILSSKKLLLSDSGFYLCAWTLGGYEQYFGPGTRLTVT.

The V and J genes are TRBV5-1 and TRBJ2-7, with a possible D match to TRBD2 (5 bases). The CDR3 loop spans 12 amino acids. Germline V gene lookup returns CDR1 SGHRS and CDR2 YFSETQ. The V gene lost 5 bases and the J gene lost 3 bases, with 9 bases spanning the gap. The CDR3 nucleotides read TGCGCCAGCAGGAGTAGCGACTACGAGCAGTACTTC. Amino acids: CASRSSDYEQYF.

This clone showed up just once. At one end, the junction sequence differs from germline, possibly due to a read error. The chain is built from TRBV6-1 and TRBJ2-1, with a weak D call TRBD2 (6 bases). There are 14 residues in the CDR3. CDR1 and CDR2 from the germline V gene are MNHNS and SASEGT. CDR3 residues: CASREGGIYNEQFF. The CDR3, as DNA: TGTGCCAGCAGAGAAGGAGGGATATACAATGAGCAGTTCTTC.

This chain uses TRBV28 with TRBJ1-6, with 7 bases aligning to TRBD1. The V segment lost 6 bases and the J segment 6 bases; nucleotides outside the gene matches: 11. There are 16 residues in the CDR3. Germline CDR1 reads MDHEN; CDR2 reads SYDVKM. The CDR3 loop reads CASSRDRQGSNSPLHF. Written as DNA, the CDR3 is TGTGCCAGCAGCCGAGACCGACAGGGTTCTAATTCACCCCTCCACTTT. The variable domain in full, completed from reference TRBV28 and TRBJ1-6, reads DVKVTQSSRYLVKRTGEKVFLECVQDMDHENMFWYRQDPGLGLRLIYFSYDVKMKEKGDIPEGYSVSREKKERFSLILESASTNQTSMYLCASSRDRQGSNSPLHFGNGTRLTVT.

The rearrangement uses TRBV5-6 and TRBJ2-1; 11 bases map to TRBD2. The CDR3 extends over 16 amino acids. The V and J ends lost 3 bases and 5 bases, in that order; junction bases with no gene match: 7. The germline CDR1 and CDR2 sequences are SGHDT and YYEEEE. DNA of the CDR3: TGTGCCAGCAGCTGGGGACTAGCGGCCACGAACAATGAGCAGTTCTTC. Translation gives CASSWGLAATNNEQFF.

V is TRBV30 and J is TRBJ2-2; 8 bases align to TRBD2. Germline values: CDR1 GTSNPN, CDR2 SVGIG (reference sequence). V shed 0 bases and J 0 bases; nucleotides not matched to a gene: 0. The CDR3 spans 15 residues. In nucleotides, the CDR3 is TGTGCCTGGAGTGTCGGGGGGGCGAACACCGGGGAGCTGTTTTTT. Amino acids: CAWSVGGANTGELFF.

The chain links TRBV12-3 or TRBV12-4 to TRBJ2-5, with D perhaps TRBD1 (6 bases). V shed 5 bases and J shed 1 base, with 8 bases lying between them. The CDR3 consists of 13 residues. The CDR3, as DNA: TGTGCCAGCAGTCTACAGGGCCAAGAGACCCAGTACTTC. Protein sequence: CASSLQGQETQYF.

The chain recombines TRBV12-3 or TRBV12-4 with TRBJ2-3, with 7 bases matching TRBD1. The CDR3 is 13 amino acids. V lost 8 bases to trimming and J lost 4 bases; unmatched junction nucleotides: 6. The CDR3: CASLWQGADTQYF. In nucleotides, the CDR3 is TGTGCCAGCCTTTGGCAGGGGGCAGATACGCAGTATTTT.

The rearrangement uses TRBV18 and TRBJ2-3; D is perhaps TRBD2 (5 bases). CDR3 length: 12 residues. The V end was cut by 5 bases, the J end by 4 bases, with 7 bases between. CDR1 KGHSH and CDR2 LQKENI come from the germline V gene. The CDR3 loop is CASSEGPDTQYF. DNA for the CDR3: TGTGCCAGCTCAGAGGGTCCAGATACGCAGTATTTT.

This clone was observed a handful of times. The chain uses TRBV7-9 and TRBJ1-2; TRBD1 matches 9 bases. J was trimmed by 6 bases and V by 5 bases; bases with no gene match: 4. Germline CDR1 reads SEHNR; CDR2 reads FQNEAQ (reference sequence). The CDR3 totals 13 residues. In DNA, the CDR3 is TGTGCCAGCAGCGAACGGGACAGGGATGGCTACACCTTC. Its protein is CASSERDRDGYTF.

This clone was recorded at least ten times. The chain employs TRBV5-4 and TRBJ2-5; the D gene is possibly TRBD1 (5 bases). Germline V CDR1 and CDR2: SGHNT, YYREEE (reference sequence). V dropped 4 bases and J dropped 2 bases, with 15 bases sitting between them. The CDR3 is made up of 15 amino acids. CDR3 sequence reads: CASSLRGASQETQYF. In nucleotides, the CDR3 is TGTGCCAGCAGCCTTCGTGGGGCCTCTCAAGAGACCCAGTACTTC.

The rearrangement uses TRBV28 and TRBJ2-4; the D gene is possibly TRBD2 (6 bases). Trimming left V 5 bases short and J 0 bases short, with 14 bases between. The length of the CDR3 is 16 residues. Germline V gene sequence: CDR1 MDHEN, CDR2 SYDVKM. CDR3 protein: CASSPPGLLAKNIQYF. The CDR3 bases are TGTGCCAGCAGTCCGCCGGGACTCCTAGCCAAAAACATTCAGTACTTC. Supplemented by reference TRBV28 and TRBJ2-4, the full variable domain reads DVKVTQSSRYLVKRTGEKVFLECVQDMDHENMFWYRQDPGLGLRLIYFSYDVKMKEKGDIPEGYSVSREKKERFSLILESASTNQTSMYLCASSPPGLLAKNIQYFGAGTRLSVL.

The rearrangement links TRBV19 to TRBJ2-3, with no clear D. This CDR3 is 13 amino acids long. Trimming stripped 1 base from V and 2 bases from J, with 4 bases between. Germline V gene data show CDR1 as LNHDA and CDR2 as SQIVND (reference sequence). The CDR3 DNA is TGTGCCAGTAGTATAGTCAACACAGATACGCAGTATTTT. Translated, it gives CASSIVNTDTQYF.

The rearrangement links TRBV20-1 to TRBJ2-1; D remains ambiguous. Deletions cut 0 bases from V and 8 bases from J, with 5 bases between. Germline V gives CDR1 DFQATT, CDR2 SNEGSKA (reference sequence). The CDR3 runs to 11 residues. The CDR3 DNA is TGCAGTGCTAGAGATGCGTATGAGCAGTTCTTC. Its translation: CSARDAYEQFF.

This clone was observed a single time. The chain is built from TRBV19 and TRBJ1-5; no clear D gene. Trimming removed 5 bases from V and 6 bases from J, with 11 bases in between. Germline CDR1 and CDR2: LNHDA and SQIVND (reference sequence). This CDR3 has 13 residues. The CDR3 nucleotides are TGTGCCAGTAGTGGGAGTGTCCCTCAGCCCCAGCATTTT. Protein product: CASSGSVPQPQHF.